What follows are 2 T cell receptor beta chains derived from one specimen sequenced in a study of regulatory T cells in long-lasting Graves disease. According to the study, TCR beta libraries were built with iRepertoire HTBI primers and CDR3-region Arm-PCR. TCRdb called the multiplex PCR reads again in MiXCR, with one record for every CDR3 protein. The sample has 350,000 to 550,000 distinct CDR3 sequences, about 15% seen once. Regarding time point: newly diagnosed GD, antithyroid drugs for less than 3 months. Generation of the TCR library employed RNA extracted from PBMCs. These data also formed part of another study, on T cells in Graves' hyperthyroidism and ophthalmopathy.

This specimen was peripheral blood mononuclear cells (PBMCs), taken at new diagnosis, from a patient treated with antithyroid drugs. Receptor source: a woman between 18 and 29 years old with Graves disease.

At least ten counts were recorded for this clonotype. The chain is built from TRBV12-3 or TRBV12-4 and TRBJ2-3; D unclear. The CDR3 length is 13 residues. V was cut by 6 bases and J by 3 bases, with 10 bases left in between. The CDR3 loop is CASSPLVTDTQYF. CDR3 DNA: TGTGCCAGCAGCCCGCTTGTGACAGATACGCAGTATTTT.

This clonotype was seen a handful of times. A read error may produce the germline difference seen at one junction end. The V gene is TRBV11-2, the J gene TRBJ2-3; tentative D call: TRBD2 (5 bases). The germline V gene has CDR1 SGHAT and CDR2 FQNNGV. The CDR3 is 18 residues long. CDR3 sequence (DNA): TGTGCCAGCAGCTTAGTTAGTAGGTCTAGCAGACGCACAGATACACAGTATTTT. It yields the protein CASSLVSRSSRRTDTQYF.